One and the same sample provided the 25 T cell receptor beta chains below, sequenced in a study of technical replicates of blood from a few donors. Sequenced by immunoSEQ multiplex PCR; TCRdb stores in-frame clones only, minus some. The data hold 85,000 to 95,000 clones, with 90% to 97% observed a single time. Sample: T cells isolated from PBMCs. Every receptor here comes from a human donor in good health.

This clone appeared once. This chain joins TRBV5-1 and TRBJ2-7; tentatively, D is TRBD2 (5 bases). V was trimmed by 1 base and J by 0 bases, leaving 11 bases between them. The CDR3 contains 15 residues. Germline V gene lookup returns CDR1 SGHRS and CDR2 YFSETQ. The CDR3 sequence: CASSLLSGPSYEQYF. CDR3 DNA sequence: TGCGCCAGCAGCTTGTTAAGCGGACCCTCCTACGAGCAGTACTTC.

This clone was picked up one time. CDR3 in amino acids: CASTLERERDNEQFF. In nucleotides, the CDR3 is TGTGCCAGTACTCTCGAGCGGGAGAGGGACAATGAGCAGTTCTTC. This chain connects TRBV19 to TRBJ2-1; 8 bases align to TRBD2. Germline CDR1 reads LNHDA; CDR2 reads SQIVND (reference sequence). The CDR3 sequence is 15 residues long. The ends lost 7 bases at V and 5 bases at J; junction bases unmatched: 10.

The chain employs TRBV28 and TRBJ1-5; perhaps TRBD1 as D (5 bases). In germline, CDR1 is MDHEN, CDR2 SYDVKM. The length of the CDR3 is 14 residues. V was pared by 1 base and J by 7 bases, with 11 bases between. The CDR3 DNA reads as TGTGCCAGCAGTTTATACCGGGAGGGGCAGCCCCAGCATTTT. Its translation: CASSLYREGQPQHF.

The genes are TRBV9 and TRBJ1-3, with 8 nucleotides matching TRBD1. V lost 4 bases, J lost 6 bases, and 6 bases stayed unmatched. The CDR3 runs 14 residues. Germline V gene lookup returns CDR1 SGDLS and CDR2 YYNGEE. The CDR3 loop reads CASSKTGVLNTIYF. The CDR3 DNA is TGTGCCAGCAGCAAGACAGGGGTTTTAAACACCATATATTTT.

The J gene is TRBJ1-1, the V gene TRBV28; 9 bases map to TRBD1. Trimming at V came to 2 bases and at J to 5 bases, leaving 3 bases not matched to a gene. Germline assignment: CDR1 MDHEN and CDR2 SYDVKM. CDR3 size: 14 residues. The CDR3 DNA sequence: TGTGCCAGCAGTTTACTACAGGGGGCAACTGAAGCTTTCTTT. Amino acid sequence: CASSLLQGATEAFF.

The rearrangement uses TRBV5-5 and TRBJ1-5, with D maybe TRBD1 (6 bases). Trimming took 4 bases from V and 7 from J, leaving 21 bases between them. This CDR3 is built from 16 residues. In germline, CDR1 is SGHKS, CDR2 YYEKEE (reference sequence). The CDR3, as DNA: TGTGCCAGCAGCCCCGGGACACCGGGCCGTAGGCAGCCCCAGCATTTT. This codes for CASSPGTPGRRQPQHF.

V and J are TRBV18 and TRBJ1-4; D remains ambiguous. In germline, CDR1 is KGHSH, CDR2 LQKENI. V dropped 1 base and J dropped 6 bases, with 9 bases sitting between them. The CDR3 has 14 residues. This CDR3 is CASSPQSGDEKLFF. In nucleotides, the CDR3 is TGTGCCAGCTCACCACAAAGCGGGGATGAAAAACTGTTTTTT.

This chain joins TRBV2 and TRBJ1-1; D gene ambiguous. The CDR3 has 16 residues. V was clipped by 2 bases and J by 1 base, with 14 bases between them. Germline CDR1 is SNHLY and CDR2 is FYNNEI. The CDR3 sequence is CASSEIVAGENTEAFF. The DNA for the CDR3 is TGTGCCAGCAGTGAAATCGTTGCAGGCGAGAACACTGAAGCTTTCTTT.

This chain links TRBV6-6 with TRBJ2-1; perhaps TRBD1 as D (5 bases). Germline-derived CDR1 and CDR2 are MNHNY and SVGAGI (reference sequence). The CDR3 extends over 15 amino acids. V was cut by 4 bases and J by 3 bases, with 13 bases left in between. The CDR3 nucleotides are TGTGCCAGCAGTTTCCAGGACACTTTCTACAATGAGCAGTTCTTC. Translated: CASSFQDTFYNEQFF.

The genes are TRBV2 and TRBJ1-4; 11 bases are shared with TRBD1. With 6 bases clipped from V and 6 bases from J, the junction kept 0 bases outside the gene matches. The CDR3 length is 13 residues. Germline V gene sequence: CDR1 SNHLY, CDR2 FYNNEI. CDR3 DNA sequence: TGTGCCAGCAGGGGACAGGGGGATGAAAAACTGTTTTTT. Protein: CASRGQGDEKLFF.

The CDR3 region has the DNA TGTGCCAGCACCCGGGGAGGGGGCTCTGGAAACACCATATATTTT. Translation: CASTRGGGSGNTIYF. The V call is TRBV11-3, the J call TRBJ1-3; D perhaps matches TRBD1 (6 bases). Germline CDR1 reads SGHNT; CDR2 reads YENEEA. Trimming stripped 7 bases from V and 0 bases from J, with 13 bases between. CDR3 length equals 15 residues.

This clone was found a few times. The CDR3 nucleotides read TGTGCCAGCTCCCCCACCCGTAGCAGGGGGCGCGAAGAGCAGTACTTC. It codes for CASSPTRSRGREEQYF. The chain recombines TRBV18 with TRBJ2-7; 8 bases are shared with TRBD1. Germline V gene sequence: CDR1 KGHSH, CDR2 LQKENI. Trimming at V came to 6 bases and at J to 7 bases, leaving 17 bases not matched to a gene. The CDR3 covers 16 residues.

The chain uses TRBV28 and TRBJ2-3, with TRBD2 as a possible D gene (6 bases). The CDR3 runs 12 residues. CDR1 MDHEN and CDR2 SYDVKM come from the germline V gene. V lost 3 bases to trimming and J lost 8 bases, with 9 bases between them. CDR3 nucleotide sequence: TGTGCCAGCAGTTTTCCCGGGAGTACGCAGTATTTT. Its translation is CASSFPGSTQYF.

The chain uses TRBV5-6 and TRBJ2-3; the match to TRBD1 covers 7 bases. The V and J ends lost 2 bases and 4 bases, in that order; junction bases with no gene match: 4. From germline, CDR1 is SGHDT and CDR2 YYEEEE. The CDR3 length is 14 residues. In nucleotides, the CDR3 is TGTGCCAGCAGCTTAGTGACAGGGCCAGATACGCAGTATTTT. Its translation is CASSLVTGPDTQYF.

The V call is TRBV4-2, the J call TRBJ2-7; 8 bases are a match to TRBD2. This CDR3 contains 15 residues. Germline CDR1 reads LGHNA; CDR2 reads YNFKEQ. After removal of 3 bases from V and 6 bases from J, the junction contained 10 bases not matched to a gene. CDR3 protein: CASSQESGSVLEQYF. The CDR3 DNA sequence: TGTGCCAGCAGCCAGGAGAGCGGGAGTGTCCTCGAGCAGTACTTC.

The chain carries TRBV6-5 and TRBJ1-2, with D perhaps matching TRBD1 (6 bases). There are 13 residues in the CDR3. Germline V CDR1 and CDR2: MNHEY, SVGAGI. The V gene lost 5 bases and the J gene lost 0 bases, with 7 bases spanning the gap. The CDR3 DNA sequence: TGTGCCAGCAGTCGGACAGCTAACTATGGCTACACCTTC. It codes for CASSRTANYGYTF.

The chain is built from TRBV2 and TRBJ1-4; 12 bases fit TRBD1. The CDR3 length is 17 residues. Trimming removed 8 bases from V and 4 bases from J; junction bases left unmatched: 11. From germline, CDR1 is SNHLY and CDR2 FYNNEI. CDR3 coding DNA: TGTGCCAGCGAGGGACAGGGGGCTTTTCTACGTAATGAAAAACTGTTTTTT. This gives the protein CASEGQGAFLRNEKLFF. The full variable domain, completed using reference TRBV2 and TRBJ1-4, is EPEVTQTPSHQVTQMGQEVILRCVPISNHLYFYWYRQILGQKVEFLVSFYNNEISEKSEIFDDQFSVERPDGSNFTLKIRSTKLEDSAMYFCASEGQGAFLRNEKLFFGSGTQLSVL.

The CDR3 spells CASTHRDTYGYTF. DNA for the CDR3: TGTGCCAGCACCCACCGGGACACCTATGGCTACACCTTC. J is TRBJ1-2 and V is TRBV11-2; maybe TRBD1 (6 bases). CDR3 length: 13 amino acids. Germline V lookup: CDR1 SGHAT, CDR2 FQNNGV. V dropped 7 bases and J dropped 4 bases, with 13 bases sitting between them. The whole variable domain, filled in from reference TRBV11-2 and TRBJ1-2, reads EAGVAQSPRYKIIEKRQSVAFWCNPISGHATLYWYQQILGQGPKLLIQFQNNGVVDDSQLPKDRFSAERLKGVDSTLKIQPAKLEDSAVYLCASTHRDTYGYTFGSGTRLTVV.

The chain employs TRBV6-1 and TRBJ2-1; 9 bases align to TRBD1. The CDR3 runs 15 residues. Germline assignment: CDR1 MNHNS and CDR2 SASEGT. Trimming at V came to 3 bases and at J to 6 bases, leaving 6 bases not matched to a gene. This chain's CDR3 is CASSEPGQGGNEQFF. CDR3 nucleotides: TGTGCCAGCAGTGAGCCGGGACAGGGAGGCAATGAGCAGTTCTTC.

The V call is TRBV9, the J call TRBJ2-2; perhaps TRBD1 as D (5 bases). V gave up 0 bases and J gave up 7 bases, with 13 bases separating them. The CDR3 extends over 15 amino acids. Germline V gives CDR1 SGDLS, CDR2 YYNGEE. The CDR3 loop is CASSVGGGANGELFF. Here the CDR3 DNA reads TGTGCCAGCAGCGTAGGCGGTGGGGCGAACGGGGAGCTGTTTTTT.

The V and J genes are TRBV30 and TRBJ2-3; 8 bases match TRBD2. The CDR3 length is 14 residues. Unmatched junction bases numbered 6, after V lost 2 bases and J lost 5 bases. Germline-derived CDR1 and CDR2 are GTSNPN and SVGIG (reference sequence). The CDR3 DNA is TGTGCCTGGAGTAGCGGGAGCGGCCTAGATACGCAGTATTTT. Its protein is CAWSSGSGLDTQYF.

The V gene is TRBV5-1, the J gene TRBJ2-6; 7 positions agree with TRBD1. The CDR3 has 18 residues. The germline gives CDR1 SGHRS, CDR2 YFSETQ. V trimming: 4 bases; J trimming: 4 bases; junction bases outside the gene matches: 14. In nucleotides, the CDR3 is TGCGCCAGCAGCGGCAGACAGGGCCAGAGGGGAGGGGCCAACGTCCTGACTTTC. It is translated as CASSGRQGQRGGANVLTF.

The chain combines TRBV11-3 with TRBJ2-1; a possible D gene is TRBD2 (6 bases). The V end lost 5 bases, the J end lost 5 bases, and 13 bases lay between the germline ends. CDR3 length: 14 residues. The germline V gene encodes CDR1 SGHNT and CDR2 YENEEA. CDR3 bases: TGTGCCAGCAGCCCAGGACTAATGAACAATGAGCAGTTCTTC. Translating it yields CASSPGLMNNEQFF.

This chain connects TRBV7-3 to TRBJ1-1, with a possible D match to TRBD1 (6 bases). Germline V gene sequence: CDR1 SGHTA, CDR2 FQGTGA. The ends were cut back, 4 bases at V and 1 base at J, with 13 bases in the middle. The CDR3 runs 15 residues. The CDR3 DNA reads TGTGCCAGCAGCTCCCCAGAGACAGGGAACACTGAAGCTTTCTTT. Protein product: CASSSPETGNTEAFF.

V usage is TRBV7-3 and J usage is TRBJ2-2; maybe TRBD2 (6 bases). The CDR3 is made up of 15 amino acids. The germline CDR1 and CDR2 sequences are SGHTA and FQGTGA. V was trimmed by 0 bases and J by 4 bases, leaving 9 bases between them. CDR3 in DNA: TGTGCCAGCAGCTTAACTAGCGGCCCCACCGGGGAGCTGTTTTTT. As protein: CASSLTSGPTGELFF.